The TCR beta chain described here comes from a study of human T cells and chemical hapten exposure. In the study overall: Recorded diagnoses among the mostly female patients were alopecia areata, totalis or universalis. Study results and caveats: In comparison with controls, expanded TCRs gave rise to a significantly larger number of large CDR3 similarity clusters.

Germline CDR1 is KGHSH and CDR2 is LQKENI. Trimming pared 2 bases from V and 3 bases from J, leaving 11 bases between. CDR3 length: 14 residues. About this clonotype: Its antigen remains unknown.

Time point of the sample: patch test 1, 2 weeks after DPC sensitization. As to treatment: therapeutic diphenylcyclopropenone sensitization with weekly scalp DPC. Unique molecular identifiers were affixed to discrete cDNA molecules within the library. Original processing methods: Between about 20,000 and 750,000 TCRs appeared in each sample, and the median stood at 95,638. TCRdb re-called the RACE reads with MiXCR, one entry per CDR3 protein. The authors' filters were not applied to this entry. The data contain approximately 73,000 distinct CDR3 sequences, approximately 10% of them singletons. The chain joins TRBV18 to TRBJ2-7; D is possibly TRBD1 or TRBD2 (5 bases each). This material consisted of whole blood, taken in connection with sensitization to the hapten diphenylcyclopropenone (DPC). The sequence derives from a woman aged 45-65 years with alopecia areata. Some clones in this sample may be carry-over from other donors' samples. CDR3 sequence reads: CASSPMGVGYEQYF. The CDR3 nucleotides are TGTGCCAGCTCACCAATGGGGGTAGGCTACGAGCAGTACTTC. Full variable domain (outside the CDR3, taken from reference TRBV18 and TRBJ2-7): NAGVMQNPRHLVRRRGQEARLRCSPMKGHSHVYWYRQLPEEGLKFMVYLQKENIIDESGMPKERFSAEFPKEGPSILRIQQVVRGDSAAYFCASSPMGVGYEQYFGPGTRLTVT.